A single sample is the source of the 8 T cell receptor beta chains below, sequenced in a study of blood T cell repertoires in COVID-19. Clones were sequenced by immunoSEQ multiplex PCR, and TCRdb holds only the in-frame ones, with some missing. The sample has roughly 41,000 clones, 87% seen once. Sequenced sample: peripheral blood. These receptors came from a human donor in a cohort sampled during active COVID-19.

This clone appeared a single time. The chain has TRBV7-9 and TRBJ2-7; the D is unclear. From germline, CDR1 is SEHNR and CDR2 FQNEAQ (reference sequence). The CDR3 has 12 amino acids. V dropped 3 bases and J dropped 1 base, with 4 bases sitting between them. As DNA, the CDR3 is TGTGCCAGCAGCTTCCTATCCTACGAGCAGTACTTC. It encodes CASSFLSYEQYF.

The V gene is TRBV10-2, the J gene TRBJ1-1; possible D gene TRBD1, 5 bases. Trimming stripped 3 bases from V and 7 bases from J, with 9 bases between. Germline CDR1 is WSHSY and CDR2 is SAAADI. The CDR3 sequence is 12 residues long. CDR3 sequence: CASSEGDDEAFF. DNA for the CDR3: TGCGCCAGCAGTGAAGGGGATGATGAAGCTTTCTTT.

The V gene is TRBV10-3, the J gene TRBJ2-3; no clear D gene. The CDR3 has 18 amino acids. CDR1 ENHRY and CDR2 SYGVKD come from the germline V gene. V was cut by 2 bases and J by 2 bases, with 20 bases left in between. CDR3 loop: CAISEAYIRVSDTDTQYF. DNA for the CDR3: TGTGCCATCAGTGAGGCCTATATCCGGGTTTCGGACACAGATACGCAGTATTTT.

This clone was recorded only once. The rearrangement links TRBV14 to TRBJ2-5, with no clear D. Germline V gene data show CDR1 as SGHDN and CDR2 as FVKESK. The CDR3 spans 14 residues. V was cut by 4 bases and J by 2 bases, with 11 bases left in between. In DNA, the CDR3 is TGTGCCAGCAGCCCCCTACAGTATCAAGAGACCCAGTACTTC. This codes for CASSPLQYQETQYF. The whole variable domain, remainder taken from reference TRBV14 and TRBJ2-5, is EAGVTQFPSHSVIEKGQTVTLRCDPISGHDNLYWYRRVMGKEIKFLLHFVKESKQDESGMPNNRFLAERTGGTYSTLKVQPAELEDSGVYFCASSPLQYQETQYFGPGTRLLVL.

This clone was seen only once. This chain connects TRBV6-1 to TRBJ1-5, with a weak D call TRBD1 (5 bases). The CDR3 totals 14 residues. Trimming removed 2 bases at V and 5 bases at J, with 10 bases between. Per germline, CDR1 MNHNS and CDR2 SASEGT. CDR3 sequence reads: CASSELGRDQPQHF. For the CDR3, the DNA is TGTGCCAGCAGTGAACTAGGCAGGGATCAGCCCCAGCATTTT.

The sample holds a few counts of this clone. The chain combines TRBV30 with TRBJ2-1; 13 positions agree with TRBD2. The CDR3 extends over 13 amino acids. Germline lookup yields CDR1 GTSNPN and CDR2 SVGIG (reference sequence). J lost 9 bases, V lost 8 bases, and 7 bases had no gene match. The CDR3 sequence: CARGTSGTGEQFF. The DNA of the CDR3 is TGTGCCCGCGGGACTAGCGGGACGGGTGAGCAGTTCTTC.

CDR3 sequence: CASSLENEQFF. CDR3 in DNA: TGTGCCAGCAGCCTCGAGAACGAGCAGTTCTTC. V usage is TRBV9 and J usage is TRBJ2-1; the D is unclear. This CDR3 has 11 residues. The germline gives CDR1 SGDLS, CDR2 YYNGEE. The ends were cut back, 4 bases at V and 10 bases at J, with 9 bases in the middle.

CDR3 region: CSVPGAGSYEQYF. The CDR3 nucleotides read TGCAGCGTTCCAGGGGCTGGATCCTACGAGCAGTACTTC. The chain uses TRBV29-1 and TRBJ2-7; D might be TRBD1 (6 bases). There are 13 residues in the CDR3. Trimming removed 5 bases at V and 1 base at J, with 12 bases between. Germline V gives CDR1 SQVTM, CDR2 ANQGSEA.